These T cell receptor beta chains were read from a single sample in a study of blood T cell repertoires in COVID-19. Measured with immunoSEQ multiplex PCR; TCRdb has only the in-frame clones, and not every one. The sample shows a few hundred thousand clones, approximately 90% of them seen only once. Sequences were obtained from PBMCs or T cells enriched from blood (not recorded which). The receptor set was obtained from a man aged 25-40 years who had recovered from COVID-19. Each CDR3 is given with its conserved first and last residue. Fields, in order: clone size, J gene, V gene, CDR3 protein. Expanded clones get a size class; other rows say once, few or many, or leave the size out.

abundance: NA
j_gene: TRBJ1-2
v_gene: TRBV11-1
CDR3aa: CASSLGARGDGYTF

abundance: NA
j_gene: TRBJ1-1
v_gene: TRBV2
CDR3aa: CASSRAGTEAFF

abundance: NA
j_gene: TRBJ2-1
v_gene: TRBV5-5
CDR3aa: CASSLTSSYNEQFF

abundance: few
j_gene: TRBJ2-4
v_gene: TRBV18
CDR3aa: CASTDHQGTKNIQYF

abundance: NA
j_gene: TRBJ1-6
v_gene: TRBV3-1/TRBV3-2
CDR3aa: CASSQEEVANSPLHF

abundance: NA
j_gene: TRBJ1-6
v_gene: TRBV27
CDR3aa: CASSRVNSPLHF

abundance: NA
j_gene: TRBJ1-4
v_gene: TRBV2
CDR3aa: CATSGLLGQANEKLFF

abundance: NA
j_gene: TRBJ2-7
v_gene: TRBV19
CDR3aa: CASSIGGSNEQYF

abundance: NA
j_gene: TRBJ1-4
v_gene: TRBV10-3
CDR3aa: CAISESRGGGNEKLFF

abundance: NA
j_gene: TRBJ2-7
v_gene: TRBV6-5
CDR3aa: CASSQTGSGSYEQYF

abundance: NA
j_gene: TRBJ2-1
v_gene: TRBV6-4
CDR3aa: CASSDADIPYNEQFF

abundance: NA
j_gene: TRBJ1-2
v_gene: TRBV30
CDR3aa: CAWSRTTKGYTF

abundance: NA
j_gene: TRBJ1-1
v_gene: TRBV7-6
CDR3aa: CASSLEAGMNTEAFF

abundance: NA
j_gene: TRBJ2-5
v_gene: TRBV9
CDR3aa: CASSVDIGGGIAGETQYF

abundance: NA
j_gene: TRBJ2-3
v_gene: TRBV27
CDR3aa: CASSLTPPGRTSTDTQYF

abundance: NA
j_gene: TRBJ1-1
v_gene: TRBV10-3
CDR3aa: CAITAQGEKDGEAFF

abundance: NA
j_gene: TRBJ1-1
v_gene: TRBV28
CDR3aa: CASSFMNTEAFF

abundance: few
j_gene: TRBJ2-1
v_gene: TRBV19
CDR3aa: CASSTLTSGENYNEQFF

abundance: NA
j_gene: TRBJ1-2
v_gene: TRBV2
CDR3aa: CASSQIQGYYGYTF

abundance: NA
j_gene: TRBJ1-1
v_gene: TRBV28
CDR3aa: CASSLWGRQEGAEAFF

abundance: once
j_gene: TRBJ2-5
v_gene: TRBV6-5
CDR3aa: CASSPGQGALTQYF

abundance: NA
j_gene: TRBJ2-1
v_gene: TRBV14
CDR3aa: CASSEINGGNEQFF

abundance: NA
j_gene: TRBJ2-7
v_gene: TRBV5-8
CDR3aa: CASIGETYEQYF

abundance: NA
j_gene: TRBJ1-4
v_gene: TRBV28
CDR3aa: CASFGFEKLFF

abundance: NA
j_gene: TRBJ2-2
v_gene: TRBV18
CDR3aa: CASLPTSGRTNTGELFF

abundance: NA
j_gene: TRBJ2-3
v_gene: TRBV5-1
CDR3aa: CASSLARVAPTDTQYF

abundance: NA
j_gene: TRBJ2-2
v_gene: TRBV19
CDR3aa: CASSLVGQTNTGELFF

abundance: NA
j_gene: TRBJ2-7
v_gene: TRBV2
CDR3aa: CAGNSGGAAEQYF

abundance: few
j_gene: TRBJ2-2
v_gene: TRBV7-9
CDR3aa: CASSYRDRGTGELFF

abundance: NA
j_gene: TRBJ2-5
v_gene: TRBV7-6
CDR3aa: CASSLDNHQETQYF

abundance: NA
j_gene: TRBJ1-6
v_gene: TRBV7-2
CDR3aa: CASTPLAGHSPLHF

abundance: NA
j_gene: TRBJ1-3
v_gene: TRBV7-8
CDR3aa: CARSWGQSGNTIYF

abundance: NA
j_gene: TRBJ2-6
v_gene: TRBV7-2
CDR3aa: CASRQGWDRTSGANVLTF

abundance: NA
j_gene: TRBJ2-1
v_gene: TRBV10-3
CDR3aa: CAISESRASGSLVNEQFF

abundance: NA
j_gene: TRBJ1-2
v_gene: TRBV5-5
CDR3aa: CASSRVGLSITGYTF

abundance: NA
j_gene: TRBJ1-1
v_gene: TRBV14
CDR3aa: CASSPRGQGVLKAFF

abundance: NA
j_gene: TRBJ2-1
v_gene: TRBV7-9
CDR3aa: CASSLARQGDNEQFF

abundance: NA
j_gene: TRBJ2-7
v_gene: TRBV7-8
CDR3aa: CASSGQGRGEQYF

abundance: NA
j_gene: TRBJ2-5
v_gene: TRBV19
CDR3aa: CASSIGRRYQETQYF

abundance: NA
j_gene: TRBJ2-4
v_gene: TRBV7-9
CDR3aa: CASTQPGQGLAKNIQYF

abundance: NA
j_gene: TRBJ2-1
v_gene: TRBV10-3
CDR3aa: CAISEGTGRNEQFF

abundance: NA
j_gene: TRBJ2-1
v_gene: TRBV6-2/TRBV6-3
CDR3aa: CASSYSSPGLAGQWGEQFF

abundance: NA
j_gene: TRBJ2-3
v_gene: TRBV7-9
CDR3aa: CASSPTSGRAADTQYF

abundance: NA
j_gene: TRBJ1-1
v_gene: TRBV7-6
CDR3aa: CASSLGGPNTEAFF

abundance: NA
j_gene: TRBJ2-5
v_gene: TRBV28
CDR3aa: CASSLWGRGGSGVTQYF

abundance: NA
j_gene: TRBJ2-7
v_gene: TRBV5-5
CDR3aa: CASSLTGTAYEQYF